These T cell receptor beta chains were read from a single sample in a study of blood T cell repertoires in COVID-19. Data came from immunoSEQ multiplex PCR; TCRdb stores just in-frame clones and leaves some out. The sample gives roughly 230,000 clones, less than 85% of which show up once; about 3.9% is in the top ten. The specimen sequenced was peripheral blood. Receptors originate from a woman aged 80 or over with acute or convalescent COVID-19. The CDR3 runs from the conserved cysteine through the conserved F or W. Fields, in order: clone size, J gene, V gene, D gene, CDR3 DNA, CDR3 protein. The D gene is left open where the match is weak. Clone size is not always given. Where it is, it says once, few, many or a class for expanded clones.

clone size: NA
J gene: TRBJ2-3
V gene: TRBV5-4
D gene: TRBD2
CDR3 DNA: TGTGCCAGCAGCTTGATTTTCGGGGGGAGCACAGATACGCAGTATTTT
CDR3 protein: CASSLIFGGSTDTQYF

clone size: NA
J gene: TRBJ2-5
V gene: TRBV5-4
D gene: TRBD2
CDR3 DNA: TGTGCCAGCAGTCGACGTACTAGCGGGGGAGAGACCCAGTACTTC
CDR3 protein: CASSRRTSGGETQYF

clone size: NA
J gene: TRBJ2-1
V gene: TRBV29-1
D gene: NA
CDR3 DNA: TGCAGCGTTCCGACAGGTCAGTACTACAATGAGCAGTTCTTC
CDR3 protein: CSVPTGQYYNEQFF

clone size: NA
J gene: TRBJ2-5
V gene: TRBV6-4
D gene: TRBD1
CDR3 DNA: TGTGCCAGCAGTGAGACCCGGGTCCACAGGGGGGAGACCCAGTACTTC
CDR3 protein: CASSETRVHRGETQYF

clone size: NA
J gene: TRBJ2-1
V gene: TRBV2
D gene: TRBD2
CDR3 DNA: TGTGCCAGCAGTGAAGGTAGCGGGGGGGCCGGTCCCTACAATGAGCAGTTCTTC
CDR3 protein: CASSEGSGGAGPYNEQFF

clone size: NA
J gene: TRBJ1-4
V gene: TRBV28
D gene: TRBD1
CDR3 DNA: TGTGCCAGCAAACGGGGGGGGACAGGGGCTGAAAAACTGTTTTTT
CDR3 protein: CASKRGGTGAEKLFF

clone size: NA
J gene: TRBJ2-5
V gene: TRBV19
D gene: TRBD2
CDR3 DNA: TGTGCCAGTAGTACACAGCGGGGGGACCAAGAGACCCAGTACTTC
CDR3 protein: CASSTQRGDQETQYF

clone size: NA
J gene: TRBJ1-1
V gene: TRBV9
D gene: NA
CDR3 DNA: TGTGCCAGCAGCGTAGCTAACGGCCGTGGAGGGAAGAACACTGAAGCTTTCTTT
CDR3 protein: CASSVANGRGGKNTEAFF

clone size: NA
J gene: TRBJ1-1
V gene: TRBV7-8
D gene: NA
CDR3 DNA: TGTGCCAGCAGCGGGTGGACAGTCAACACTGAAGCTTTCTTT
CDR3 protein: CASSGWTVNTEAFF

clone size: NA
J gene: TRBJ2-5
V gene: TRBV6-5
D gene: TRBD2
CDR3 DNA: TGTGCCAGCAGTTACTCACTAGCGGGGGGTCAAGAGACCCAGTACTTC
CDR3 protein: CASSYSLAGGQETQYF

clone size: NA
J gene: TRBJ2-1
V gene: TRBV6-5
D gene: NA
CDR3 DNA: TGTGCCAGTAAAGAGTCCGCCGCGAATGAGCAGTTCTTC
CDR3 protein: CASKESAANEQFF

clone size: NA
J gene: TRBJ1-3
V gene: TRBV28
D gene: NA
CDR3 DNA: TGTGCCAGCAGTTTACCGGCGGCTATTTCTGGAAACACCATATATTTT
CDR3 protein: CASSLPAAISGNTIYF

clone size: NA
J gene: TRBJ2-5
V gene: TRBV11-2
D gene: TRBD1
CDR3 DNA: TGTGCCAGCAGCCCTCGGGAACGGGGGACAGGAGAGACCCAGTACTTC
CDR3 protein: CASSPRERGTGETQYF

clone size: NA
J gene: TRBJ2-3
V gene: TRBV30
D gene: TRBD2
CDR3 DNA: TGTGCCTGGACGCGGGGCGGGGGGGGCACAGATACGCAGTATTTT
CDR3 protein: CAWTRGGGGTDTQYF

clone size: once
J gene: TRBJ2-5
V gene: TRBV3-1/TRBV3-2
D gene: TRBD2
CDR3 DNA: TGTGCCAGCAACCTGGGACTAGCGGGGGGCTCAGGGACCCAGTACTTC
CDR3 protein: CASNLGLAGGSGTQYF

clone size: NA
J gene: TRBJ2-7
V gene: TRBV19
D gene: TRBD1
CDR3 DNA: TGTGCCAGTAGTATGACAGGGAGCTACGAGCAGTACTTC
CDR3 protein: CASSMTGSYEQYF

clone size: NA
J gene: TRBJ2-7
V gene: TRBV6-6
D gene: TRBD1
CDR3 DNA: TGTGCCAGCAGGCCCACGGGACAGGGCTCCTACGAGCAGTACTTC
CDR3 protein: CASRPTGQGSYEQYF

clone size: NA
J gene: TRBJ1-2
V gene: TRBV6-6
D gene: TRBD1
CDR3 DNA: TGTGCCAGCAGTCACCGGGACAGGGTTGATGGCTACACCTTC
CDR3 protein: CASSHRDRVDGYTF

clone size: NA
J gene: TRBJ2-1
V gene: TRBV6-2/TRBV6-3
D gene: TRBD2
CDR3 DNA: TGTGCCAGCAGTCCGGGACTAGAGCGCAATGAGCAGTTCTTC
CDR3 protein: CASSPGLERNEQFF

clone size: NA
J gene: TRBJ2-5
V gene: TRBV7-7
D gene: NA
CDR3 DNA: TGTGCCAGCAGTCAGGGGTTGCGAGAGACCCAGTACTTC
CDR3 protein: CASSQGLRETQYF

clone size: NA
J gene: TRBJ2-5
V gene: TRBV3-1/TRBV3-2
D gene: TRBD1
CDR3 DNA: TGTGCCACCCGGGACAGGCTTCGGGAGACCCAGTACTTC
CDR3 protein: CATRDRLRETQYF

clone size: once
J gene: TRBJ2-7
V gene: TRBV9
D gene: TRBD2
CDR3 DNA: TGTGCCAGCAGCGCCCCACTAACCGGGACTAGCGGGGGGGTTCTCTACGAGCAGTACTTC
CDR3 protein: CASSAPLTGTSGGVLYEQYF

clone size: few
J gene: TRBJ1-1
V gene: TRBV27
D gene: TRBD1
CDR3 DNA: TGTGCCAGCAGTCGGGACAGGGGGCACCCTGAAGCTTTCTTT
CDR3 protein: CASSRDRGHPEAFF

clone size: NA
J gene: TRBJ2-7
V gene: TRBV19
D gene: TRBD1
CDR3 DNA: TGTGCCAGTAGTAATTCGAGGGGGCAATCCTACGAGCAGTACTTC
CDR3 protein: CASSNSRGQSYEQYF

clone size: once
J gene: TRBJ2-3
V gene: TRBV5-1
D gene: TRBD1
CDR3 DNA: TGCGCCAGCAGCCAAGGGGCAGGGGGCTGGACAGATACGCAGTATTTT
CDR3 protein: CASSQGAGGWTDTQYF

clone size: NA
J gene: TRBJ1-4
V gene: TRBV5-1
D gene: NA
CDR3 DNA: TGCGCCAGCAGCTTGGAGGGCAGGGCGGAAGAAAAACTGTTTTTT
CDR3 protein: CASSLEGRAEEKLFF

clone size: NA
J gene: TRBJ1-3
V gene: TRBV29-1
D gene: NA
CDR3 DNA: TGCAGCGTTGATTCAGGATCCACGGACACCATATATTTT
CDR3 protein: CSVDSGSTDTIYF

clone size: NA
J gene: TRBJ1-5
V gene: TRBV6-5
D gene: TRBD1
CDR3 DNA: TGTGCCAGCAATTTAGACAGGGGCAATCAGCCCCAGCATTTT
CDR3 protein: CASNLDRGNQPQHF

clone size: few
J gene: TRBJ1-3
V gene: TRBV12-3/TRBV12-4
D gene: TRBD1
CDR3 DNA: TGTGCCAGCAGTTTAAACAGGGGAGACACCATATATTTT
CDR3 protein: CASSLNRGDTIYF

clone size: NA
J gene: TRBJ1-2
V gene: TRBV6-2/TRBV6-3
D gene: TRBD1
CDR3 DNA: TGTGCCAGCAGTTACTCGGGACAGCATGGCTACACCTTC
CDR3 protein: CASSYSGQHGYTF

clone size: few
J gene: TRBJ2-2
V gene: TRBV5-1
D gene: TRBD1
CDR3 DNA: TGCGCCAGCAGTCGGACAGGGGGTTTGGGCAACCAGAACACCGGGGAGCTGTTTTTT
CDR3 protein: CASSRTGGLGNQNTGELFF

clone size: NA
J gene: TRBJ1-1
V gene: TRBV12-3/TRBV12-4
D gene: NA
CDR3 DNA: TGTGCCAGCAGCAACAGGGTTGGCGCTGAAGCTTTCTTT
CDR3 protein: CASSNRVGAEAFF